These 13 T cell receptor beta chains originate from one sample sequenced in a study of cytomegalovirus exposure and HLA in healthy donors. Primers: 60 Vbeta forward and 13 Jbeta reverse. Here immunoSEQ multiplex PCR was the method, and the copy in TCRdb shows in-frame clones only, minus some. The data contain about 100,000 clones, 63% of them seen just once; the ten biggest clones take up approximately 4.3%. The sample comprised PBMCs. These receptors were taken from a human donor in good health.

Only a few counts were recorded for this clone. The gene calls are TRBV9 and TRBJ2-5; possible D gene TRBD2, 6 bases. The CDR3 has 13 residues. Trimming removed 4 bases from V and 4 bases from J, with 11 bases in between. Germline lookup yields CDR1 SGDLS and CDR2 YYNGEE. CDR3 DNA sequence: TGTGCCAGCAGCCCCCGACTAGTAGAGACCCAGTACTTC. Protein sequence: CASSPRLVETQYF.

The chain employs TRBV10-2 and TRBJ2-6; D call uncertain. The V and J ends lost 6 bases and 0 bases respectively, with 12 bases between them. This CDR3 spans 16 amino acids. Germline V gene sequence: CDR1 WSHSY, CDR2 SAAADI. The CDR3 bases are TGCGCCAGCAGAGACATGGTAAACTCTGGGGCCAACGTCCTGACTTTC. It is translated as CASRDMVNSGANVLTF.

The J gene is TRBJ2-1, the V gene TRBV5-4; 9 positions match TRBD2. This CDR3 contains 14 residues. Unmatched junction bases numbered 1, after V lost 0 bases and J lost 6 bases. In germline, CDR1 is SGHNT, CDR2 YYREEE (reference sequence). CDR3: CASSLELAGNEQFF. In DNA form, the CDR3 reads TGTGCCAGCAGCTTGGAACTAGCGGGCAATGAGCAGTTCTTC.

In this sample, this clone turned up once. V usage is TRBV2 and J usage is TRBJ1-2; 7 bases map to TRBD1. V trimming: 7 bases; J trimming: 5 bases; junction bases outside the gene matches: 10. The CDR3 contains 14 residues. Germline values: CDR1 SNHLY, CDR2 FYNNEI. The CDR3 loop reads CASNPQGKGYGYTF. CDR3 in DNA: TGTGCCAGCAACCCACAGGGGAAAGGATATGGCTACACCTTC.

The J gene is TRBJ2-5, the V gene TRBV29-1; TRBD2 matches at 8 bases. The CDR3 has 14 amino acids. Per the germline V gene, CDR1 is SQVTM and CDR2 is ANQGSEA. V lost 4 bases, J lost 7 bases, and 11 bases stayed unmatched. The CDR3 loop reads CSVGREAPARTQYF. CDR3 DNA sequence: TGCAGCGTTGGGCGGGAGGCCCCTGCCCGGACCCAGTACTTC.

The chain links TRBV6-6 to TRBJ1-1; D is perhaps TRBD1 (6 bases). CDR1 MNHNY and CDR2 SVGAGI come from the germline V gene (reference sequence). Between the trimmed V and J ends, which lost 3 bases and 6 bases, there was a span of 17 bases. The CDR3 is made up of 15 amino acids. Written as DNA, the CDR3 is TGTGCCAGCAGTTATGGTGGGGGCTGGGAACCTGAAGCTTTCTTT. Its translation: CASSYGGGWEPEAFF.

This chain links TRBV6-6 with TRBJ1-5; D unclear. The CDR3 contains 12 residues. Trimming took 2 bases from V and 5 from J, leaving 4 bases between them. Germline V gives CDR1 MNHNY, CDR2 SVGAGI (reference sequence). CDR3 protein: CASSYGDQPQHF. The CDR3 nucleotides read TGTGCCAGCAGTTACGGAGATCAGCCCCAGCATTTT.

The chain recombines TRBV10-3 with TRBJ2-2; maybe TRBD1 (6 bases). The CDR3 totals 17 residues. The V end lost 4 bases, the J end lost 0 bases, and 15 bases lay between the germline ends. Germline V gene data show CDR1 as ENHRY and CDR2 as SYGVKD. CDR3 DNA sequence: TGTGCCATCAGTGTCGACCCACAGGGACCGAACACCGGGGAGCTGTTTTTT. Its translation: CAISVDPQGPNTGELFF.

This chain connects TRBV18 to TRBJ1-1; D remains ambiguous. CDR1 KGHSH and CDR2 LQKENI come from the germline V gene. Trimming stripped 0 bases from V and 6 bases from J, with 11 bases between. This CDR3 region has 14 residues. The CDR3 reads CASSPPARRAEAFF. The CDR3 coding sequence is TGTGCCAGCTCACCACCAGCTAGGAGGGCTGAAGCTTTCTTT.

The rearrangement joins TRBV7-9 to TRBJ2-7; TRBD1 matches at 7 bases. Trimming removed 3 bases from V and 2 bases from J; junction bases left unmatched: 4. Germline V gene sequence: CDR1 SEHNR, CDR2 FQNEAQ (reference sequence). This CDR3 is 14 amino acids long. The CDR3 sequence is CASSFGQETYEQYF. CDR3 coding DNA: TGTGCCAGCAGCTTTGGACAGGAAACCTACGAGCAGTACTTC.

The chain recombines TRBV19 with TRBJ1-1; no clear D gene. Germline CDR1 and CDR2: LNHDA and SQIVND (reference sequence). With 5 bases removed from V and 0 bases from J, the gap between germline ends came to 7 bases. The CDR3 sequence is 13 residues long. Written as DNA, the CDR3 is TGTGCCAGTAGTTTAGCAGTGAACACTGAAGCTTTCTTT. It encodes CASSLAVNTEAFF.

CDR3 in amino acids: CASSIYSLTDTQYF. The DNA for the CDR3 is TGTGCCAGTAGTATCTACAGCCTCACAGATACGCAGTATTTT. J is TRBJ2-3 and V is TRBV19; D remains unclear. CDR3 length: 14 residues. Germline-derived CDR1 and CDR2 are LNHDA and SQIVND (reference sequence). V was pared by 3 bases and J by 2 bases, with 9 bases between. Full variable domain (outside the CDR3, taken from reference TRBV19 and TRBJ2-3): DGGITQSPKYLFRKEGQNVTLSCEQNLNHDAMYWYRQDPGQGLRLIYYSQIVNDFQKGDIAEGYSVSREKKESFPLTVTSAQKNPTAFYLCASSIYSLTDTQYFGPGTRLTVL.

This CDR3 reads CASIEDRAPYEQYF. The CDR3 DNA follows: TGCGCCAGCATTGAGGACAGGGCCCCCTACGAGCAGTACTTC. The V gene is TRBV5-1, the J gene TRBJ2-7, with 8 nucleotides matching TRBD1. V shed 6 bases, J shed 2 bases, and the junction held 7 bases outside the gene matches. Germline CDR1 SGHRS, CDR2 YFSETQ. The CDR3 totals 14 residues. The variable domain in full, completed from reference TRBV5-1 and TRBJ2-7, reads KAGVTQTPRYLIKTRGQQVTLSCSPISGHRSVSWYQQTPGQGLQFLFEYFSETQRNKGNFPGRFSGRQFSNSRSEMNVSTLELGDSALYLCASIEDRAPYEQYFGPGTRLTVT.